The entry below gives a single TCR beta chain sequence along with its context. Its antigen is unidentified. Researchers reported that TCR beta cDNA libraries carried unique molecular identifiers. The T cell input of roughly 0.9 to 11 million gave approximately 460,000 cDNA molecules. TCRdb re-derived calls from the PCR reads in MiXCR, one entry per CDR3 protein. The table shows hundreds of thousands of distinct CDR3 sequences, with around 27% occurring only once. V was cut by 2 bases and J by 0 bases, with 4 bases left in between. Germline loops: CDR1 KGHSY, CDR2 FQNENV. This CDR3 has 13 amino acids. The data are from a study of post-analysis software for immune sequencing data. Turning to the study itself: Relapsing-remitting, secondary progressive and progressive-relapsing multiple sclerosis were all included among the disease courses.

Study findings and constraints: TRBV segments more frequent in patients than in controls numbered a few and included TRBV5-6, TRBV5-1 and TRBV20-1. Among multiple sclerosis patients, normalized Chao1 diversity was significantly below that of controls. Pronounced co-clustering by F measure was evident among identically batched samples.

The sequenced sample was blood. The chain uses TRBV16 and TRBJ1-1; D gene uncertain. This receptor was identified in a girl aged 10 to 17 with multiple sclerosis. CDR3 in DNA: TGTGCCAGCAGCCAAAGAGTGAACACTGAAGCTTTCTTT. This codes for CASSQRVNTEAFF.